This T cell receptor (beta chain) was profiled in a study of T cell responses to AZD1222 COVID-19 vaccine. General study points: Most donors were white British, females outnumbered males, and clonal diversity was possibly underestimated.

With regard to this clone: Antigen unknown.

Assay: immunoSEQ multiplex PCR; the TCRdb copy retains only in-frame clones and omits some. The sample comprises about 150,000 clones, 85% to 90% of which are singletons, and about 9% rests with the top ten. Germline V gene lookup returns CDR1 SGHDN and CDR2 FVKESK. The CDR3 runs to 17 residues. The V segment lost 4 bases and the J segment 1 base; nucleotides outside the gene matches: 9. The receptor's source is an adult who received the AZD1222 COVID-19 vaccine. The sample here was peripheral blood, taken 28 days after the second AZD1222 dose. The V and J genes are TRBV14 and TRBJ2-7, with 11 bases identical to TRBD1. In DNA form, the CDR3 reads TGTGCCAGCAGCCCCCCCGGGACAGGGGGAGGATCCTACGAGCAGTACTTC. Translation gives CASSPPGTGGGSYEQYF.